This is a list of T cell receptor beta chains from one sample in a study of CD8+ T cells in alopecia areata. Here immunoSEQ multiplex PCR was the method, and the copy in TCRdb shows in-frame clones only, minus some. Of 90,000 to 150,000 clones listed, 35% to 40% were seen once; the top ten hold approximately 3%. The sample consisted of CD4+ T cells sorted from blood. These receptors originate from a human donor with alopecia areata. Each CDR3 is given with its conserved first and last residue. Expanded clones are given a class, and other clones once, few, many or no size at all.

>TRBJ2-5|TRBV6-6|-
CASREGARETQYF
>TRBJ2-1|TRBV29-1|-
CSVSRTSGSNEQFF
>TRBJ2-7|TRBV5-6|-
CASLRTDGTYEQYF
>TRBJ1-1|TRBV29-1|-
CSVDQGFHTEAFF
>TRBJ2-5|TRBV29-1|-
CSVERGETQYF
>TRBJ2-3|TRBV7-2|-
CASRREVAADTQYF
>TRBJ2-3|TRBV29-1|few
CSVDMASADTQYF
>TRBJ1-2|TRBV2|-
CASGRTGAGYTF
>TRBJ1-1|TRBV7-2|-
CASSLVEGTEAFF
>TRBJ1-1|TRBV5-1|-
CASSLANQAFF
>TRBJ2-1|TRBV5-1|few
CASSLGPGSYNEQFF
>TRBJ1-2|TRBV5-1|few
CASSWRPGQGEVGYTF
>TRBJ1-6|TRBV7-2|-
CASSFTGSSYNSPLHF
>TRBJ2-7|TRBV28|-
CASSPGQGPVYEQYF
>TRBJ2-7|TRBV7-9|-
CASSLERAAYEQYF
>TRBJ1-5|TRBV19|-
CASSMSGGGQPQHF
>TRBJ2-3|TRBV5-1|few
CASSPDRAGDTQYF
>TRBJ2-2|TRBV29-1|-
CSVVVLRQVNTGELFF
>TRBJ2-7|TRBV29-1|few
CSVRQGAYEQYF
>TRBJ2-7|TRBV29-1|few
CSVQLAGREQYF
>TRBJ2-7|TRBV7-2|-
CASSSGTGMGYEQYF
>TRBJ2-7|TRBV29-1|-
CSVAETGGLEQYF
>TRBJ2-7|TRBV4-1|-
CASSLTGTGSYEQYF
>TRBJ2-2|TRBV6-5|-
CASIPPSGELFF
>TRBJ1-2|TRBV20-1|-
CSVEGTSYTF
>TRBJ2-1|TRBV30|once
CAWTSGMHNEQFF
>TRBJ1-2|TRBV7-8|-
CASSIFGTQGNGYTF